This T cell receptor beta chain was found in a study of graft-versus-host responses after intestinal transplantation. With respect to this clone: The antigen is unknown.

Between the trimmed V and J ends, which lost 5 bases and 6 bases, there was a span of 11 bases. Germline CDR1 SGHTA, CDR2 FQGTGA. This CDR3 is built from 13 residues. Assay: immunoSEQ multiplex PCR; the TCRdb copy retains only in-frame clones and omits some. The table has some 81,000 clones, about 89% seen once. The input for sequencing was unstimulated CD4+ T cells sorted from spleen or lymph node cells, taken before intestinal transplant. The chain links TRBV7-3 to TRBJ2-4; D gene unclear. The TCR comes from a human donor who received an intestinal transplant. The CDR3 sequence is CASSLTYGNIQYF. The CDR3 nucleotides are TGTGCCAGCAGCCTTACTTACGGAAACATTCAGTACTTC.